The 16 T cell receptor beta chains listed next were all sequenced from one sample in a study of blood T cell repertoires in COVID-19. Assay used: immunoSEQ multiplex PCR; TCRdb lists only in-frame clones, some missing. The table lists 79,000 or so clones, about 85% of them singletons, with roughly 11% in the top ten. Input material: peripheral blood. Every receptor here comes from a man aged 55 to 70 with COVID-19, enrolled during active disease.

This chain uses TRBV10-3 with TRBJ2-2; a weak D match, TRBD1 (6 bases). CDR1 is ENHRY and CDR2 is SYGVKD in the germline V gene. V was clipped by 5 bases and J by 0 bases, with 13 bases between them. The CDR3 contains 16 residues. The CDR3 DNA follows: TGTGCCATCAGTCTGGGACACCCCGCGAACACCGGGGAGCTGTTTTTT. Its translation: CAISLGHPANTGELFF.

The chain links TRBV23-1 to TRBJ2-1; tentatively, D is TRBD2 (6 bases). TRBV23-1 is identified as an open reading frame with a role that is uncertain. V dropped 11 bases and J dropped 9 bases, with 11 bases sitting between them. This CDR3 spans 10 amino acids. Written as DNA, the CDR3 is TGCGCCGTACCGGAGGGTGAGCAGTTCTTC. Translation gives CAVPEGEQFF.

J is TRBJ1-6 and V is TRBV6-5, with a weak D call TRBD1 (6 bases). Trimming removed 6 bases from V and 6 bases from J, with 15 bases in between. CDR1 is MNHEY and CDR2 is SVGAGI in the germline V gene. This CDR3 spans 15 amino acids. CDR3 amino acids: CASRPNSGVNSPLHF. The CDR3 region has the DNA TGTGCCAGCAGACCGAATTCAGGGGTTAATTCACCCCTCCACTTT.

The chain joins TRBV3-1 (or the pseudogene TRBV3-2) to TRBJ2-3; D is unclear. The CDR3 has 13 residues. CDR1 LGHDT and CDR2 YNNKEL come from the germline V gene (reference sequence). V shed 0 bases and J shed 3 bases, with 4 bases lying between them. CDR3 sequence (DNA): TGTGCCAGCAGCCAAGATCGGACAGATACGCAGTATTTT. Translated, it gives CASSQDRTDTQYF.

V usage is TRBV7-2 and J usage is TRBJ2-7, with 9 nucleotides matching TRBD1. Trimming removed 3 bases from V and 5 bases from J; junction bases left unmatched: 11. CDR1 is SGHTA and CDR2 is FQGNSA in the germline V gene. The CDR3 is 16 amino acids. The CDR3 spells CASSLGEGQGSHEQYF. As DNA, the CDR3 is TGTGCCAGCAGCTTGGGGGAGGGACAGGGCTCTCACGAGCAGTACTTC.

This clone has only a few counts. The chain joins TRBV4-2 to TRBJ2-5; 13 nucleotides align to TRBD2. CDR3 length equals 19 residues. Trimming cost V 4 bases and J 6 bases; bases outside gene matches: 17. CDR1 is LGHNA, CDR2 YNFKEQ, per germline. The CDR3 region is CASSPWGARTSGSRQTQYF. CDR3 nucleotide sequence: TGTGCCAGCAGCCCCTGGGGGGCCAGGACTAGCGGGAGCAGGCAGACCCAGTACTTC.

In its sample, this clone was seen many times. The chain employs TRBV7-9 and TRBJ1-1, with D perhaps matching TRBD1 (5 bases). Trimming shortened V by 5 bases and J by 10 bases, and 17 bases separated the two germline ends. The germline CDR1 and CDR2 sequences are SEHNR and FQNEAQ (reference sequence). This CDR3 has 13 amino acids. The CDR3 region is CASSARDSPLAFF. The DNA for the CDR3 is TGTGCCAGCAGCGCCCGGGACTCCCCCCTAGCTTTCTTT.

V and J are TRBV11-2 and TRBJ2-1; D remains ambiguous. In germline, CDR1 is SGHAT, CDR2 FQNNGV. V lost 0 bases, J lost 5 bases, and 8 bases lay in between. The CDR3 runs to 14 residues. The CDR3 loop reads CASSLDLLDNEQFF. CDR3 bases: TGTGCCAGCAGCTTAGACCTACTTGACAATGAGCAGTTCTTC.

The chain uses TRBV24-1 and TRBJ2-2; no definite D call. Germline lookup yields CDR1 KGHDR and CDR2 SFDVKD. The CDR3 loop spans 15 amino acids. Trimming pared 6 bases from V and 4 bases from J, leaving 14 bases between. CDR3 protein: CATSSPIFSTGELFF. The CDR3 DNA sequence: TGTGCCACCAGTTCGCCCATTTTTAGCACCGGGGAGCTGTTTTTT.

This CDR3 is CASSRESYEQYF. Here the CDR3 DNA reads TGTGCCAGCAGCCGGGAGTCCTACGAGCAGTACTTC. The J gene is TRBJ2-7, the V gene TRBV11-2; a weak D match, TRBD2 (6 bases). Per the germline V gene, CDR1 is SGHAT and CDR2 is FQNNGV. This CDR3 has 12 residues. Trimming took 5 bases from V and 1 from J, leaving 6 bases between them.

The CDR3 spells CASSLRAGGNNEQFF. CDR3 DNA: TGTGCCAGCAGCTTGAGGGCAGGGGGCAACAATGAGCAGTTCTTC. The chain recombines TRBV5-4 with TRBJ2-1, with 8 bases lining up with TRBD1. With 1 base clipped from V and 5 bases from J, the junction kept 5 bases outside the gene matches. The length of the CDR3 is 15 residues. Germline V lookup: CDR1 SGHNT, CDR2 YYREEE (reference sequence). Using reference TRBV5-4 and TRBJ2-1 for the parts outside the CDR3, the full variable domain is ETGVTQSPTHLIKTRGQQVTLRCSSQSGHNTVSWYQQALGQGPQFIFQYYREEENGRGNFPPRFSGLQFPNYSSELNVNALELDDSALYLCASSLRAGGNNEQFFGPGTRLTVL.

This clone was recorded a few times. The CDR3 sequence: CASSGTSGRWTDTQYF. The CDR3 DNA sequence: TGCGCCAGCAGTGGGACTAGCGGGAGGTGGACAGATACGCAGTATTTT. The chain carries TRBV10-1 and TRBJ2-3, with TRBD2 matching over 14 bases. There are 16 residues in the CDR3. The germline V gene encodes CDR1 WNHNN and CDR2 SYGVQD (reference sequence). V lost 4 bases and J lost 3; bases outside the gene matches: 3.

Points on this clone: One end of the junction is discordant with germline, which a read error may explain. The chain employs TRBV4-2 and TRBJ1-4; no definite D call. The CDR3 has 12 residues. Germline V lookup: CDR1 LGHNA, CDR2 YNFKEQ. CDR3 sequence reads: CASSQDPGGLFW. The CDR3 bases are TGTGCCAGCAGCCAAGATCCAGGTGGTCTTTTTTGG.

The chain has TRBV19 and TRBJ1-5; possibly TRBD1 for D (6 bases). Deletions cut 10 bases from V and 0 bases from J, with 16 bases between. The CDR3 sequence is 15 residues long. Germline V gene sequence: CDR1 LNHDA, CDR2 SQIVND (reference sequence). CDR3 DNA sequence: TGTGCCACCACGAGGGGGGGCTATAGCAATCAGCCCCAGCATTTT. Its protein product is CATTRGGYSNQPQHF.

The chain is built from TRBV2 and TRBJ1-1; no definite D call. V was clipped by 6 bases and J by 5 bases, with 13 bases between them. CDR3 length equals 13 residues. Germline assignment: CDR1 SNHLY and CDR2 FYNNEI. CDR3 amino acids: CASSLGPGTEAFF. As DNA, the CDR3 is TGTGCCAGCAGCCTCGGTCCCGGGACTGAAGCTTTCTTT.

V is TRBV19 and J is TRBJ2-3, with D possibly being TRBD2 (5 bases). This CDR3 region has 14 residues. V was shortened by 4 bases and J by 4 bases, with 12 bases between the two germline ends. Germline lookup yields CDR1 LNHDA and CDR2 SQIVND (reference sequence). The CDR3 region has the DNA TGTGCCAGTAGTACTGGTCCAGCGGCAGATACGCAGTATTTT. As protein: CASSTGPAADTQYF.